This T cell receptor beta chain is from a study of cytomegalovirus exposure and HLA in healthy donors. V shed 3 bases and J shed 7 bases, with 13 bases lying between them. Germline CDR1 PRHDT, CDR2 FYEKMQ (reference sequence). There are 13 residues in the CDR3. PCR used 60 Vbeta primers and 13 Jbeta primers. Sequenced by immunoSEQ multiplex PCR; TCRdb stores in-frame clones only, minus some. This table holds about 130,000 clones, 70% to 80% found once. This TCR was sampled from a man aged 40-49 years in good health and CMV-seropositive. The sample taken for sequencing was PBMCs. The chain carries TRBV13 and TRBJ2-7, with D uncertain. CDR3: CASSLQASQEQYF. Written as DNA, the CDR3 is TGTGCCAGCAGCTTGCAGGCCTCCCAGGAGCAGTACTTC. Based on the CDR3 plus reference TRBV13 and TRBJ2-7, the full variable domain is AAGVIQSPRHLIKEKRETATLKCYPIPRHDTVYWYQQGPGQDPQFLISFYEKMQSDKGSIPDRFSAQQFSDYHSELNMSSLELGDSALYFCASSLQASQEQYFGPGTRLTVT.